These 25 T cell receptor beta chains were all obtained from the same sample, sequenced in a study of T cells in Graves' hyperthyroidism and ophthalmopathy. TCR beta CDR3 sequences were amplified from RNA transcripts. Carried out on the TCR CDR3, a first-round RT-PCR used the HTBI primer set. Via MiXCR, TCRdb re-called the multiplex PCR reads, giving one row per CDR3 protein. Here the sample spans fewer than 250,000 distinct CDR3 sequences, around 25% being singletons. The specimen sequenced was blood. Source of these receptors: a woman aged 40 to 50 with Graves' ophthalmopathy.

This clonotype was counted at least ten times. The chain combines TRBV2 with TRBJ2-7; D possibly corresponds to TRBD2 (5 bases). V was pared by 5 bases and J by 0 bases, with 14 bases between. The length of the CDR3 is 15 residues. The germline CDR1 and CDR2 sequences are SNHLY and FYNNEI. The CDR3 protein is CASSHDPAGSYEQYF. The CDR3 region has the DNA TGTGCCAGCAGTCATGACCCCGCGGGCTCCTACGAGCAGTACTTC.

This clonotype was detected many times. The chain carries TRBV28 and TRBJ1-5; no reliable D call. This CDR3 comprises 15 residues. The germline V and J ends were trimmed by 3 bases and 4 bases, with 13 bases remaining between them. The germline V gene has CDR1 MDHEN and CDR2 SYDVKM. The CDR3: CASSFRAGVNQPQHF. The CDR3 DNA reads as TGTGCCAGCAGTTTTAGGGCAGGCGTAAATCAGCCCCAGCATTTT.

With regard to this clonotype: This could be a read error, since a much larger clone is one nucleotide away. CDR3 DNA: TGCAGTACTAGTCCGCACACCGGGGAGCTGTTTTTT. This gives the protein CSTSPHTGELFF. J is TRBJ2-2 and V is TRBV20-1; maybe TRBD2 (5 bases). Looked up from germline, CDR1 is DFQATT and CDR2 is SNEGSKA (reference sequence). This CDR3 has 12 amino acids.

This clonotype was observed many times. This chain links TRBV20-1 with TRBJ2-2, with D uncertain. The CDR3 spans 14 residues. Germline CDR1 reads DFQATT; CDR2 reads SNEGSKA (reference sequence). Trimming removed 0 bases at V and 1 base at J, with 6 bases between. For the CDR3, the DNA is TGCAGTGCTAGAGAAAGGGAGAACACCGGGGAGCTGTTTTTT. Amino acids: CSARERENTGELFF.

A single count supports this clonotype. The chain couples TRBV12-3 or TRBV12-4 to TRBJ2-7; D is undetermined. Trimming removed 5 bases from V and 3 bases from J, with 11 bases in between. The CDR3 sequence is 13 residues long. The chain's CDR3 is CASSRADGYEQYF. CDR3 nucleotides: TGTGCCAGCAGTAGAGCAGACGGCTACGAGCAGTACTTC.

In its sample, this clonotype was seen many times. The CDR3 here is CASSPPRAGYTF. In DNA form, the CDR3 reads TGTGCCAGCTCACCACCTCGCGCTGGCTACACCTTC. This rearrangement joins TRBV18 to TRBJ1-2; D is unresolved. This CDR3 is built from 12 residues. Trimming removed 0 bases from V and 7 bases from J, with 6 bases in between. Germline-derived CDR1 and CDR2 are KGHSH and LQKENI.

This clonotype showed up many times. This chain uses TRBV7-8 with TRBJ2-7; the D gene is possibly TRBD1 (5 bases). Trimming shortened V by 6 bases and J by 4 bases, and 13 bases separated the two germline ends. The length of the CDR3 is 13 residues. CDR1 SGHVS and CDR2 FQNEAQ come from the germline V gene. CDR3 coding DNA: TGTGCCAGCAGATCAGGGTACCGGTACGAGCAGTACTTC. Translated: CASRSGYRYEQYF.

This clonotype was counted only a few times. This chain connects TRBV20-1 to TRBJ2-7; 10 bases line up with TRBD2. Germline V gives CDR1 DFQATT, CDR2 SNEGSKA (reference sequence). Losses at the gene ends were 6 bases for V and 0 bases for J; bases not matched to a gene: 14. The CDR3 runs to 17 residues. The DNA of the CDR3 is TGCAGTGCCGGGGGGCTAGCGGGAGTTGGGGGCTCCTACGAGCAGTACTTC. It codes for CSAGGLAGVGGSYEQYF.

This clonotype was found many times. The chain has TRBV28 and TRBJ1-2; TRBD1 matches 12 bases. With V trimmed by 6 bases and J by 4 bases, 3 bases remained unmatched. Germline assignment: CDR1 MDHEN and CDR2 SYDVKM. The CDR3 extends over 14 amino acids. CDR3 bases: TGTGCCAGCAGACCGGGACAGGGGGCCTATGGCTACACCTTC. Protein: CASRPGQGAYGYTF.

Of note for this clonotype: This may be a read error: a much more frequent sequence differs by one nucleotide. The chain links TRBV3-1 to TRBJ1-2; D is uncertain. Trimming removed 5 bases from V and 3 bases from J, with 10 bases in between. Germline CDR1 reads LGHDT; CDR2 reads YNNKEL (reference sequence). The CDR3 sequence is 13 residues long. CDR3 nucleotides: TGTGCCAGCAGCGTCGTACAGCACTATGGCTACACCTTC. Translated, it gives CASSVVQHYGYTF.

This clonotype showed up many times. V usage is TRBV2 and J usage is TRBJ1-6; no definite D call. Germline V gives CDR1 SNHLY, CDR2 FYNNEI. V was cut by 0 bases and J by 6 bases, with 9 bases left in between. The CDR3 has 15 amino acids. The CDR3 region is CASSEARHTNSPLHF. Written as DNA, the CDR3 is TGTGCCAGCAGTGAAGCAAGACACACTAATTCACCCCTCCACTTT.

This clonotype came up many times. This chain links TRBV6-1 with TRBJ2-2; 7 nucleotides align to TRBD1. Germline CDR1 reads MNHNS; CDR2 reads SASEGT. The CDR3 is made up of 12 amino acids. J gave up 6 bases and V 11 bases, and 6 bases lay outside the gene matches. CDR3 coding DNA: TGTGCCGTCTCCAGGGGGTCCGGGGAGCTGTTTTTT. It yields the protein CAVSRGSGELFF.

This clonotype was counted at least ten times. Being one base from a much bigger clone, this may be a read error. The chain links TRBV28 to TRBJ1-2; the D gene is possibly TRBD1 (5 bases). The germline CDR1 and CDR2 sequences are MDHEN and SYDVKM. CDR3 length: 13 amino acids. The germline V and J ends were trimmed by 2 bases and 2 bases, with 6 bases remaining between them. The CDR3 loop reads CASSLRQNYGYTF. For the CDR3, the DNA is TGTGCCAGCAGTTTACGACAGAACTATGGCTACACCTTC.

This clonotype appeared many times. The rearrangement links TRBV28 to TRBJ2-7; the match to TRBD1 covers 8 bases. Germline CDR1 reads MDHEN; CDR2 reads SYDVKM. Trimming removed 11 bases from V and 4 bases from J; junction bases left unmatched: 13. The CDR3 totals 14 residues. The DNA for the CDR3 is TGTGCCGTTGCTCGAGACAGGGGAAAGTACGAGCAGTACTTC. It specifies CAVARDRGKYEQYF.

This clonotype was seen at least ten times. The rearrangement links TRBV25-1 to TRBJ2-4; the D gene is possibly TRBD2 (5 bases). Trimming pared 2 bases from V and 0 bases from J, leaving 17 bases between. This CDR3 is 18 amino acids long. The germline gives CDR1 MGHDK, CDR2 SYGVNS. The CDR3 bases are TGTGCCAGCAGTGAAGGAGGTCGACTACGTCTAGCCAAAAACATTCAGTACTTC. It encodes CASSEGGRLRLAKNIQYF.

This clonotype was found a few times. At one end, the junction sequence differs from germline, possibly due to a read error. V is TRBV29-1 and J is TRBJ1-1; D gene ambiguous. CDR1 is SQVTM and CDR2 is ANQGSEA in the germline V gene. The CDR3 is 9 residues long. This chain's CDR3 is CIVTHEAFF. DNA for the CDR3: TGCATCGTTACCCACGAGGCTTTCTTT.

This clonotype was found many times. The chain is built from TRBV27 and TRBJ1-1, with 7 bases matching TRBD1. This CDR3 is built from 14 residues. The ends lost 2 bases at V and 11 bases at J; junction bases unmatched: 11. The germline gives CDR1 MNHEY, CDR2 SMNVEV (reference sequence). CDR3 DNA: TGTGCCAGCAGTTTAAGGGGGACAGCCGAGAGGGCTTTCTTT. Its translation: CASSLRGTAERAFF.

This clonotype was found many times. J is TRBJ2-5 and V is TRBV18; no definite D call. The germline V gene has CDR1 KGHSH and CDR2 LQKENI. The ends were cut back, 4 bases at V and 5 bases at J, with 8 bases in the middle. The CDR3 is made up of 12 amino acids. CDR3 DNA sequence: TGTGCCAGCTCACTAACGAGGGAGACCCAGTACTTC. It specifies CASSLTRETQYF. The variable domain in full, with the rest retrieved from reference TRBV18 and TRBJ2-5, is NAGVMQNPRHLVRRRGQEARLRCSPMKGHSHVYWYRQLPEEGLKFMVYLQKENIIDESGMPKERFSAEFPKEGPSILRIQQVVRGDSAAYFCASSLTRETQYFGPGTRLLVL.

This clonotype has ten or more counts. The CDR3 spells CASSYSGTGDYGYTF. As DNA, the CDR3 is TGTGCCAGCAGTTACTCGGGGACAGGGGACTATGGCTACACCTTC. This sequence joins TRBV6-2 or TRBV6-3 and TRBJ1-2; TRBD1 matches 10 bases. Germline V gives CDR1 MNHEY, CDR2 SVGEGT. The ends lost 0 bases at V and 3 bases at J; junction bases unmatched: 1. CDR3 size: 15 residues.

Many counts were recorded for this clonotype. V gene TRBV24-1 combines with J gene TRBJ2-2; D call uncertain. Per germline, CDR1 KGHDR and CDR2 SFDVKD. Trimming pared 4 bases from V and 7 bases from J, leaving 6 bases between. The CDR3 is 12 amino acids. This CDR3 reads CATSEGYGELFF. The CDR3 region has the DNA TGTGCCACCAGTGAAGGGTACGGGGAGCTGTTTTTT.

This clonotype was seen repeatedly, ten times or more. This chain joins TRBV12-3 or TRBV12-4 and TRBJ2-5; no reliable D call. Between the trimmed V and J ends, which lost 3 bases and 1 base, there was a span of 6 bases. The CDR3 spans 13 residues. CDR3 sequence (DNA): TGTGCCAGCAGTTTGGGCGGCCAAGAGACCCAGTACTTC. It specifies CASSLGGQETQYF.

This clonotype showed up many times. This chain uses TRBV3-1 with TRBJ2-5; the match to TRBD2 covers 10 bases. The CDR3 sequence is 15 residues long. Germline CDR1 LGHDT, CDR2 YNNKEL (reference sequence). Trimming at V came to 1 base and at J to 5 bases, leaving 4 bases not matched to a gene. This chain's CDR3 is CASSQVLSGGETQYF. CDR3 nucleotide sequence: TGTGCCAGCAGCCAAGTACTTAGCGGGGGGGAGACCCAGTACTTC.

In this sample, this clonotype turned up many times. The chain joins TRBV12-3 or TRBV12-4 to TRBJ2-1; 12 nucleotides agree with TRBD2. V dropped 2 bases and J dropped 9; count of bases not matched to a gene: 14. This CDR3 is 18 amino acids long. The CDR3 protein is CASSLRVGELAGGGEQFF. DNA for the CDR3: TGTGCCAGCAGTTTAAGGGTGGGGGAACTAGCGGGAGGCGGTGAGCAGTTCTTC.

This clonotype has at least ten counts. V and J are TRBV6-5 and TRBJ2-5; 15 bases align to TRBD2. Trimming cost V 8 bases and J 4 bases; bases outside gene matches: 2. The germline V gene encodes CDR1 MNHEY and CDR2 SVGAGI. The CDR3 is 14 residues long. CDR3 coding DNA: TGTGCCAGCCAGGGACTAGCGGGAGGAGAGACCCAGTACTTC. Translating it yields CASQGLAGGETQYF.

This clonotype was seen repeatedly, ten times or more. The chain recombines TRBV6-2 or TRBV6-3 with TRBJ2-5; perhaps TRBD2 as D (6 bases). The germline V gene encodes CDR1 MNHEY and CDR2 SVGEGT. The CDR3 is 15 amino acids. The ends were cut back, 5 bases at V and 4 bases at J, with 17 bases in the middle. The chain's CDR3 is CASSRVWRGRETQYF. As DNA, the CDR3 is TGTGCCAGCAGTCGGGTGTGGAGGGGTCGAGAGACCCAGTACTTC.